Below are 27 T cell receptor beta chains sequenced from a single sample in a study of somatic mutations in cytotoxic T cells in rheumatoid arthritis. The data were produced by immunoSEQ multiplex PCR, yet TCRdb's version contains in-frame clones alone and is incomplete. The sample records around 20,000 clones, 73% being singletons. The sample consisted of CD8+ T cells sorted from blood. Every receptor here comes from a woman in her sixties in good health.

The rearrangement joins TRBV29-1 to TRBJ1-2; 11 positions match TRBD1. Germline V gene data show CDR1 as SQVTM and CDR2 as ANQGSEA. V gave up 7 bases and J gave up 7 bases; unmatched junction bases: 11. The CDR3 contains 14 residues. DNA of the CDR3: TGCAGCGCCGAGGATCTAGGGACAGGGGGTGGCTACACCTTC. Translated: CSAEDLGTGGGYTF.

This chain connects TRBV9 to TRBJ2-3; 8 positions match TRBD2. V trimming: 2 bases; J trimming: 4 bases; junction bases outside the gene matches: 3. The CDR3 contains 14 residues. The germline gives CDR1 SGDLS, CDR2 YYNGEE. Here the CDR3 reads CASSVPGLADTQYF. CDR3 nucleotide sequence: TGTGCCAGCAGCGTCCCGGGACTAGCAGATACGCAGTATTTT.

This clone was observed a few times. The chain joins TRBV4-1 to TRBJ1-2; D is perhaps TRBD1 (6 bases). Trimming shortened V by 0 bases and J by 4 bases, and 12 bases separated the two germline ends. Germline assignment: CDR1 MGHRA and CDR2 YSYEKL. This CDR3 is 15 amino acids long. CDR3 in DNA: TGCGCCAGCAGCCAAGAGCCCGGGGGCATCTATGGCTACACCTTC. It translates to CASSQEPGGIYGYTF.

The CDR3 region has the DNA TGTGCCACCCTAGCGGTCAGCTCCTACAATGAGCAGTTCTTC. Encoded protein: CATLAVSSYNEQFF. This sequence joins TRBV2 and TRBJ2-1; 7 bases line up with TRBD2. CDR3 size: 14 residues. V dropped 10 bases and J dropped 0; count of bases not matched to a gene: 6. The germline CDR1 and CDR2 sequences are SNHLY and FYNNEI.

The rearrangement links TRBV6-6 to TRBJ1-5, with 7 positions matching TRBD1. The CDR3 is made up of 15 amino acids. The J segment lost 2 bases and the V segment lost 6 bases, leaving 7 bases of the junction unmatched. Germline V gene data show CDR1 as MNHNY and CDR2 as SVGAGI (reference sequence). CDR3 sequence: CASSPTGVGNQPQHF. As DNA, the CDR3 is TGTGCCAGCAGCCCCACAGGGGTTGGCAATCAGCCCCAGCATTTT.

The chain joins TRBV18 to TRBJ2-7; D perhaps matches TRBD1 (5 bases). Trimming stripped 0 bases from V and 3 bases from J, with 12 bases between. The V gene's germline CDR1 is KGHSH and CDR2 LQKENI. This CDR3 spans 15 amino acids. The CDR3 sequence: CASSPPPGYIYEQYF. CDR3 DNA: TGTGCCAGCTCACCACCACCAGGGTACATCTACGAGCAGTACTTC.

This clone was observed a single time. V and J are TRBV10-3 and TRBJ2-7, with 8 bases matching TRBD1. The CDR3 is 13 amino acids. Per the germline V gene, CDR1 is ENHRY and CDR2 is SYGVKD. Trimming cost V 6 bases and J 2 bases; bases outside gene matches: 3. As DNA, the CDR3 is TGTGCCATCAGGACAGGGGACACCTACGAGCAGTACTTC. Its translation is CAIRTGDTYEQYF.

This CDR3 is CASSQKGISTVGYTF. CDR3 bases: TGCGCCAGCAGCCAGAAAGGGATATCCACCGTGGGCTACACCTTC. V and J are TRBV4-1 and TRBJ1-2; unclear D gene. V was cut by 3 bases and J by 8 bases, with 19 bases left in between. Germline V lookup: CDR1 MGHRA, CDR2 YSYEKL. The CDR3 has 15 residues.

The rearrangement links TRBV7-2 to TRBJ1-1; D unclear. The CDR3 runs to 12 residues. CDR1 SGHTA and CDR2 FQGNSA come from the germline V gene. V was clipped by 1 base and J by 7 bases, with 7 bases between them. The CDR3 region is CASSLEVVEAFF. For the CDR3, the DNA is TGTGCCAGCAGCTTAGAAGTGGTTGAAGCTTTCTTT.

In its sample, this clone ranks as medium-sized (0.01 to 0.1%). No DNA is shown, since the ends of the CDR3 on it are uncertain; the CDR3 is the one TCRdb lists. The chain couples TRBV21-1 to TRBJ2-7; TRBD1, the table's D call, was not compared with the DNA. TRBV21-1 is a pseudogene locus. The CDR3 length equals 14 residues, ends included. Here the CDR3 reads CASSVAQGIYEQYF.

The V and J genes are TRBV9 and TRBJ2-1; D is unresolved. Germline CDR1 and CDR2: SGDLS and YYNGEE. Trimming left V 0 bases short and J 5 bases short, with 15 bases between. The length of the CDR3 is 16 residues. CDR3 in DNA: TGTGCCAGCAGCGTAGGAGGAGCGATCGGCAACAATGAGCAGTTCTTC. It is translated as CASSVGGAIGNNEQFF.

This rearrangement joins TRBV25-1 to TRBJ1-5, with unresolved D. The germline V gene encodes CDR1 MGHDK and CDR2 SYGVNS. The CDR3 covers 14 residues. V lost 2 bases to trimming and J lost 1 base, with 6 bases between them. The CDR3 nucleotides are TGTGCCAGCAGTGAAGATAGAAGCAATCAGCCCCAGCATTTT. Residues: CASSEDRSNQPQHF. The full variable domain, its missing parts supplied by reference TRBV25-1 and TRBJ1-5, is EADIYQTPRYLVIGTGKKITLECSQTMGHDKMYWYQQDPGMELHLIHYSYGVNSTEKGDLSSESTVSRIRTEHFPLTLESARPSHTSQYLCASSEDRSNQPQHFGDGTRLSIL.

CDR3: CASSPTGLAGPNEQFF. The CDR3 DNA is TGTGCCAGCAGCCCAACCGGACTAGCGGGACCTAATGAGCAGTTCTTC. This sequence joins TRBV27 and TRBJ2-1; 12 nucleotides align to TRBD2. Germline V gives CDR1 MNHEY, CDR2 SMNVEV (reference sequence). J lost 7 bases, V lost 6 bases, and 10 bases had no gene match. The CDR3 spans 16 residues.

This rearrangement joins TRBV19 to TRBJ1-1; D is possibly TRBD1 (5 bases). This CDR3 has 13 amino acids. From germline, CDR1 is LNHDA and CDR2 SQIVND (reference sequence). V lost 8 bases and J lost 1, with 11 bases in between. The CDR3 coding sequence is TGTGCCAGTGCCGACAGCGCGAACACTGAAGCTTTCTTT. Its translation: CASADSANTEAFF.

The rearrangement joins TRBV2 to TRBJ2-1; the match to TRBD1 covers 8 bases. The CDR3 loop spans 10 amino acids. CDR1 and CDR2 (germline): SNHLY, FYNNEI. Germline trimming cut 7 bases from V and 14 bases from J; bases unmatched to any gene: 4. CDR3 DNA: TGTGCCAGCAAGACAGGGGAGGAGTTCTTC. It codes for CASKTGEEFF. Drawing the rest from reference TRBV2 and TRBJ2-1, the complete variable domain is EPEVTQTPSHQVTQMGQEVILRCVPISNHLYFYWYRQILGQKVEFLVSFYNNEISEKSEIFDDQFSVERPDGSNFTLKIRSTKLEDSAMYFCASKTGEEFFGPGTRLTVL.

The chain has TRBV25-1 and TRBJ1-1; D gene ambiguous. The CDR3 contains 11 residues. Germline V CDR1 and CDR2: MGHDK, SYGVNS. V was shortened by 8 bases and J by 6 bases, with 10 bases between the two germline ends. The CDR3 protein is CASSVGPEAFF. DNA of the CDR3: TGTGCCAGCTCCGTGGGTCCTGAAGCTTTCTTT.

This clone was observed a single time. The rearrangement joins TRBV4-1 to TRBJ2-2; 7 nucleotides align to TRBD2. V lost 2 bases to trimming and J lost 2 bases; unmatched junction nucleotides: 5. The CDR3 runs to 16 residues. Germline CDR1 reads MGHRA; CDR2 reads YSYEKL. The CDR3 region has the DNA TGCGCCAGCAGCCAACGTGGGGGGGATAACACCGGGGAGCTGTTTTTT. It specifies CASSQRGGDNTGELFF.

The chain recombines TRBV9 with TRBJ2-4; D may be TRBD1 or TRBD2 (5 bases each). Germline lookup yields CDR1 SGDLS and CDR2 YYNGEE. The CDR3 consists of 14 residues. Trimming took 4 bases from V and 7 from J, leaving 15 bases between them. The CDR3 bases are TGTGCCAGCAGCCAAGGGGAGTCGATGAACATTCAGTACTTC. Its translation is CASSQGESMNIQYF.

The CDR3 DNA sequence: TGCGCCAGCAGCCAAGATCTTACTCCGGGCAATGAGCAGTTCTTC. This sequence encodes CASSQDLTPGNEQFF. The chain combines TRBV4-1 with TRBJ2-1; D gene ambiguous. V gave up 0 bases and J gave up 6 bases, with 12 bases separating them. The CDR3 is made up of 15 amino acids. CDR1 and CDR2 (germline): MGHRA, YSYEKL.

The CDR3 DNA sequence: TGTGCCAGCAGCTTTGGAACGCACTATGGCTACACCTTC. It codes for CASSFGTHYGYTF. The chain uses TRBV7-9 and TRBJ1-2; no clear D. The CDR3 loop spans 13 amino acids. Germline loops: CDR1 SEHNR, CDR2 FQNEAQ (reference sequence). Trimming left V 3 bases short and J 3 bases short, with 8 bases between.

CDR3 protein: CASSISSGSGGGEQYF. DNA of the CDR3: TGTGCCAGTAGTATTTCAAGCGGGAGCGGTGGAGGGGAGCAGTACTTC. The chain has TRBV19 and TRBJ2-7; 8 bases fit TRBD2. Trimming at V came to 3 bases and at J to 7 bases, leaving 14 bases not matched to a gene. The germline CDR1 and CDR2 sequences are LNHDA and SQIVND (reference sequence). The CDR3 extends over 16 amino acids.

The rearrangement links TRBV5-1 to TRBJ1-2, with 7 bases identical to TRBD1. J lost 4 bases, V lost 3 bases, and 6 bases had no gene match. The CDR3 loop spans 14 amino acids. Germline V lookup: CDR1 SGHRS, CDR2 YFSETQ. CDR3 sequence: CASSSEEGAYGYTF. CDR3 DNA: TGCGCCAGCAGCTCCGAGGAGGGGGCCTATGGCTACACCTTC.

The rearrangement uses TRBV10-3 and TRBJ1-2; D is perhaps TRBD1 (6 bases). V was clipped by 2 bases and J by 1 base, with 11 bases between them. The CDR3 loop spans 15 amino acids. Germline loops: CDR1 ENHRY, CDR2 SYGVKD. The CDR3 loop reads CAISEREGDNYGYTF. The CDR3 nucleotides are TGTGCCATCAGTGAGAGGGAGGGGGATAACTATGGCTACACCTTC.

The V and J genes are TRBV5-5 and TRBJ2-7, with D hard to call. Germline V gene lookup returns CDR1 SGHKS and CDR2 YYEKEE (reference sequence). This CDR3 has 15 amino acids. V lost 1 base and J 9 bases, leaving 20 bases between the germline ends. In nucleotides, the CDR3 is TGTGCCAGCAGCTTGAGATGGGGTGTTGTCTCGTGGCAGTACTTC. Amino acid sequence: CASSLRWGVVSWQYF.

The chain joins TRBV15 to TRBJ1-4; 7 nucleotides agree with TRBD1. The V gene's germline CDR1 is LNHNV and CDR2 YYDKDF (reference sequence). The CDR3 extends over 19 amino acids. Germline trimming cut 0 bases from V and 0 bases from J; bases unmatched to any gene: 10. The CDR3 DNA sequence: TGTGCCACCAGCAGAGAATGGGACAGAGTACCAGCAACTAATGAAAAACTGTTTTTT. Translated, it gives CATSREWDRVPATNEKLFF.

The V call is TRBV6-1, the J call TRBJ1-4, with no clear D. V was shortened by 7 bases and J by 4 bases, with 10 bases between the two germline ends. There are 13 residues in the CDR3. Germline V lookup: CDR1 MNHNS, CDR2 SASEGT. CDR3 bases: TGTGCCAGCAATAGGAAGGGTAATGAAAAACTGTTTTTT. It yields the protein CASNRKGNEKLFF.

The genes are TRBV5-8 and TRBJ2-2; 8 nucleotides align to TRBD2. V dropped 2 bases and J dropped 1; count of bases not matched to a gene: 4. Germline V gives CDR1 SGHTS, CDR2 YDEGEE. The CDR3 totals 16 residues. The CDR3 bases are TGTGCCAGCAGCTTTCCCAGCGGGGGGAACACCGGGGAGCTGTTTTTT. Its protein is CASSFPSGGNTGELFF.